The T cell receptor beta chain under discussion was sequenced for a study of regulatory T cells in long-lasting Graves disease. The overall study: The criterion for persistent Graves' disease was over 5 years of antithyroid drugs with positive TSH receptor antibodies. Study findings and constraints: Preferential use of TRBV28, TRBJ1-2 and TRBJ2-5 was seen in persistent disease.

Germline V CDR1 and CDR2: LGHNA, YNFKEQ. The junction had 1 base not matched to a gene; V was cut back by 0 bases and J by 0 bases. The CDR3 is 16 residues long. Time point here: persistent/refractory GD, antithyroid drugs over 5 years with positive TRAb. RNA isolated from PBMCs was used to make the TCR library. About this clonotype: Its antigen is currently unknown.

Building of the TCR beta libraries involved iRepertoire HTBI primers and Arm-PCR of CDR3 regions. TCRdb reprocessed the multiplex PCR reads via MiXCR and lists one record per CDR3 protein. Of about 340,000 distinct CDR3 sequences listed, 15% to 20% are singletons. This receptor was taken from a female donor with Graves disease. The sample was peripheral blood mononuclear cells (PBMCs), taken when the disease was refractory, from a patient treated with antithyroid drugs. The rearrangement joins TRBV4-2 to TRBJ2-7, with TRBD2 matching 11 bases. CDR3 sequence reads: CASSQDGTSGSYEQYF. The CDR3 DNA reads TGTGCCAGCAGCCAAGATGGGACTAGCGGCTCCTACGAGCAGTACTTC.